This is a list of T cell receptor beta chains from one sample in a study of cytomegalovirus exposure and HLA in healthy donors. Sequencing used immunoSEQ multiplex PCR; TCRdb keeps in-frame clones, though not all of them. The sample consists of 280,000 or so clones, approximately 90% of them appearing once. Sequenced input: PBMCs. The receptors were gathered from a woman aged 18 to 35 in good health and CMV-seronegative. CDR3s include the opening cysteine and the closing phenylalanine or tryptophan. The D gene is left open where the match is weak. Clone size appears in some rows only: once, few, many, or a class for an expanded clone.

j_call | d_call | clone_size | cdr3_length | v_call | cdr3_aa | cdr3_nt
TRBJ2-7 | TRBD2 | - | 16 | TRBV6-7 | CASSYGPSGSFHEQYF | TGTGCCAGCAGTTACGGGCCTAGCGGGAGCTTCCACGAGCAGTACTTC
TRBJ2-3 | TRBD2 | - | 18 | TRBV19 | CASSIIIRGLDSTDTQYF | TGTGCCAGTAGTATAATCATAAGGGGACTAGATAGCACAGATACGCAGTATTTT
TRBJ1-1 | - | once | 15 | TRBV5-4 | CASSLAGQGGTEAFF | TGTGCCAGCAGCTTGGCCGGGCAGGGAGGAACTGAAGCTTTCTTT
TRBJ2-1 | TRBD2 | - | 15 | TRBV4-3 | CASSQERGSGTRQFF | TGCGCCAGCAGCCAAGAGAGAGGGAGCGGGACCAGGCAGTTCTTC
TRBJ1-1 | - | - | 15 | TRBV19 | CASRERGGVNTEAFF | TGTGCCAGTAGAGAGAGGGGGGGGGTGAACACTGAAGCTTTCTTT
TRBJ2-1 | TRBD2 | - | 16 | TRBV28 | CASSLWASGTVYEQFF | TGTGCCAGCAGTTTATGGGCTAGCGGGACTGTATATGAGCAGTTCTTC
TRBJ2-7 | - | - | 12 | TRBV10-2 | CASGTGAYEQYF | TGCGCCAGCGGGACGGGAGCCTACGAGCAGTACTTC
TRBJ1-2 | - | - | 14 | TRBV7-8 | CASSLRAGERGYTF | TGTGCCAGCAGCTTACGGGCAGGGGAACGAGGCTACACCTTC
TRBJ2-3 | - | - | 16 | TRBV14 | CASSQVHPLGTDTQYF | TGTGCCAGCAGCCAAGTACACCCTCTCGGCACAGATACGCAGTATTTT
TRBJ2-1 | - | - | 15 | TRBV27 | CASSLSGGSYNEQFF | TGTGCCAGCAGTTTATCAGGGGGCTCCTACAATGAGCAGTTCTTC
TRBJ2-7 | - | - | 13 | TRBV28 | CASSLQVRYEQYF | TGTGCCAGCAGCCTGCAGGTTCGGTACGAGCAGTACTTC
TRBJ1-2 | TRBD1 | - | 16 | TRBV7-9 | CASSLGAGGPNYGYTF | TGTGCCAGCAGCTTAGGAGCAGGGGGTCCGAACTATGGCTACACCTTC
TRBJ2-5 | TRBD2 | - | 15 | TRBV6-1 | CASSAPPAGEETQYF | TGTGCCAGCAGTGCCCCCCCTGCGGGAGAAGAGACCCAGTACTTC
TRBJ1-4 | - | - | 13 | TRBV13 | CASSFEGDEKLFF | TGTGCCAGCAGCTTCGAGGGTGATGAAAAACTGTTTTTT
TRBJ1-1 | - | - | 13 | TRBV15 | CATSSGRNTEAFF | TGTGCCACCAGCAGTGGCAGGAACACTGAAGCTTTCTTT
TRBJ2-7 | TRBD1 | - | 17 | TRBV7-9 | CASSIGQRDREAYEQYF | TGTGCCAGTTCCATTGGACAGCGGGACAGGGAGGCCTACGAGCAGTACTTC
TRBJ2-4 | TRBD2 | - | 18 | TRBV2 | CASSEPSGRVGAKNIQYF | TGTGCCAGCAGTGAACCTAGCGGGAGGGTTGGAGCCAAAAACATTCAGTACTTC
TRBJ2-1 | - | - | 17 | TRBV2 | CASRNLGGASENNEQFF | TGTGCCAGCAGGAACCTGGGGGGGGCTAGCGAAAACAATGAGCAGTTCTTC
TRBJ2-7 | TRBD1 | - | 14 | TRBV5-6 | CASSRDRVPYEQYF | TGTGCCAGCAGTCGGGACAGGGTACCCTACGAGCAGTACTTC
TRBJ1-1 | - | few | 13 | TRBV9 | CASSVAYGTEAFF | TGTGCCAGCAGCGTAGCTTACGGCACTGAAGCTTTCTTT
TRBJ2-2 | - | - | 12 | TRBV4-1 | CASSSDTGELFF | TGCGCCAGCAGCTCTGACACCGGGGAGCTGTTTTTT
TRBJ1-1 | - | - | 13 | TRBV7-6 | CASSLGIGTEAFF | TGTGCCAGCAGCTTAGGAATCGGGACTGAAGCTTTCTTT
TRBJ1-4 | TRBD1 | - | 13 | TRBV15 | CATSGQGDEKLFF | TGTGCCACCAGCGGACAGGGAGATGAAAAACTGTTTTTT
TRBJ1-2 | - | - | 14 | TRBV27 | CASRNRGSNYGYTF | TGTGCCAGCCGAAACCGCGGATCTAACTATGGCTACACCTTC
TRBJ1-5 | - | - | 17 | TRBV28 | CASSPHRAIPSNQPQHF | TGTGCCAGCAGTCCCCACAGGGCTATCCCTAGCAATCAGCCCCAGCATTTT
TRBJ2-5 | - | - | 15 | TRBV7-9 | CASSFDLALQETQYF | TGTGCCAGCAGCTTCGACCTAGCGCTCCAAGAGACCCAGTACTTC
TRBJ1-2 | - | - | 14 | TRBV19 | CASSIPRANYGYTF | TGTGCCAGTAGTATACCCAGGGCTAACTATGGCTACACCTTC
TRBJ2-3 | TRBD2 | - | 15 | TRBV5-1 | CASSSGLAGSDTQYF | TGCGCCAGCAGCTCGGGACTAGCGGGATCCGATACGCAGTATTTT
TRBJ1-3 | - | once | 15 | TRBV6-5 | CASSFQGMDGNTIYF | TGTGCCAGCAGTTTTCAGGGAATGGATGGAAACACCATATATTTT
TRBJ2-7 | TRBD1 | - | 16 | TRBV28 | CASRTGGFRTSYEQYF | TGTGCCAGTCGGACAGGGGGCTTCCGCACATCCTACGAGCAGTACTTC
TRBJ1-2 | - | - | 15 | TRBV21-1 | CASSKRLQGGDGYTF | TGTGCCAGCAGCAAACGTTTGCAGGGGGGCGATGGCTACACCTTC
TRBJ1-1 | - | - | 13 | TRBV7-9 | CASSLGSGVGTFF | TGTGCCAGCAGCTTAGGTTCGGGGGTCGGTACTTTCTTT
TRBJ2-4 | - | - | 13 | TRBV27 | CASSFSSKNIQYF | TGTGCCAGCAGTTTTAGTAGCAAAAACATTCAGTACTTC
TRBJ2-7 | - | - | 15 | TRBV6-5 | CASSYSNSGDHEQYF | TGTGCCAGCAGTTACTCGAATTCAGGGGACCACGAGCAGTACTTC
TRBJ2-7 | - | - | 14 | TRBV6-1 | CASSDDWNPYEQYF | TGTGCCAGCAGCGATGACTGGAATCCCTACGAGCAGTACTTC
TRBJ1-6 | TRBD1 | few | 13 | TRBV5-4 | CASRDRGNSPLHF | TGTGCCAGCAGGGACAGGGGTAATTCACCCCTCCACTTT
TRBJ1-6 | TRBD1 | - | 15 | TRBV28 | CASRWDSTYNSPLHF | TGTGCCAGCAGGTGGGACAGCACCTATAATTCACCCCTCCACTTT
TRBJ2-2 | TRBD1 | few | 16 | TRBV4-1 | CASSPGQEINTGELFF | TGCGCCAGCAGCCCTGGACAGGAGATAAACACCGGGGAGCTGTTTTTT
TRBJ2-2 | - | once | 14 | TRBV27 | CASSLEGITGELFF | TGTGCCAGCAGTTTGGAGGGTATCACCGGGGAGCTGTTTTTT
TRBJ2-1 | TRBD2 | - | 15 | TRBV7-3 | CASSLVGGRSNEQFF | TGTGCCAGCAGCTTAGTCGGCGGGAGAAGCAATGAGCAGTTCTTC
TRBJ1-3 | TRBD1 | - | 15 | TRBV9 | CASSGRQGPGNTIYF | TGTGCCAGCAGCGGAAGACAGGGCCCGGGAAACACCATATATTTT
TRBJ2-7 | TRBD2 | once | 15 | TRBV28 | CASRPRTSGFYEQYF | TGTGCCAGCAGACCCAGGACTAGCGGATTCTACGAGCAGTACTTC
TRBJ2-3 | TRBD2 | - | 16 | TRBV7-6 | CASSLGGSGRTDTQYF | TGTGCCAGCAGCTTAGGGGGTAGCGGGAGGACAGATACGCAGTATTTT
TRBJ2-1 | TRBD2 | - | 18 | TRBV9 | CASSVVPSTSGRASEQFF | TGTGCCAGCAGCGTAGTTCCGTCGACTAGCGGGAGGGCGAGTGAGCAGTTCTTC
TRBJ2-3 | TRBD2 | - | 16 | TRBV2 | CASRRGAGGGTDTQYF | TGTGCCAGCAGGCGAGGAGCGGGAGGGGGCACAGATACGCAGTATTTT
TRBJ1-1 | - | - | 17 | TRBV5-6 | CASSLIAGPTMNTEAFF | TGTGCCAGCAGCTTAATTGCAGGGCCCACTATGAACACTGAAGCTTTCTTT
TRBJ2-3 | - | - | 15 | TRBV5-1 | CASSLGSGSTDTQYF | TGCGCCAGCAGCTTGGGGAGCGGGAGCACAGATACGCAGTATTTT
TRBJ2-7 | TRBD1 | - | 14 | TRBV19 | CATTTGTGPYEQYF | TGTGCCACTACGACCGGGACAGGGCCCTACGAGCAGTACTTC
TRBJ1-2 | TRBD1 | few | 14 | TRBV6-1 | CASAGTEMGYGYTF | TGTGCCAGCGCCGGGACAGAGATGGGCTATGGCTACACCTTC
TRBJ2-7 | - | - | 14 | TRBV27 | CASSNLTPPYEQYF | TGTGCCAGCAGTAACCTAACCCCACCCTACGAGCAGTACTTC
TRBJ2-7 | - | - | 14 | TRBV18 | CASSLGTLVHEQYF | TGTGCCAGCTCACTGGGGACTTTAGTTCACGAGCAGTACTTC
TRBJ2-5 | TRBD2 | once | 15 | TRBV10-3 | CAISGPAGHQETQYF | TGTGCCATCAGTGGTCCAGCGGGACACCAAGAGACCCAGTACTTC
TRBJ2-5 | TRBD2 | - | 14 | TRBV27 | CASSYKRGLETQYF | TGTGCCAGCAGTTACAAGCGGGGGCTGGAGACCCAGTACTTC
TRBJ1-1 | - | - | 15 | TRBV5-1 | CASSPTDGRASEAFF | TGCGCCAGCAGCCCCACCGATGGGAGGGCTAGTGAAGCTTTCTTT